This T cell receptor beta chain was documented in a study of control samples from healthy donors and cancer patients. Clones were sequenced by immunoSEQ multiplex PCR, and TCRdb holds only the in-frame ones, with some missing. The sample holds roughly 59,000 clones; more than 85% are singletons and the top ten take about 1.5%. CDR3 length: 16 residues. Deletions cut 3 bases from V and 0 bases from J, with 8 bases between. The V gene's germline CDR1 is KGHDR and CDR2 SFDVKD. The chain employs TRBV24-1 and TRBJ2-6; D call uncertain. The specimen sequenced was PBMCs. The sequence was obtained from a man between 40 and 49 years old with colorectal cancer. DNA of the CDR3: TGTGCCACCAGTGATCCCAACCGCTCTGGGGCCAACGTCCTGACTTTC. Translating gives CATSDPNRSGANVLTF.